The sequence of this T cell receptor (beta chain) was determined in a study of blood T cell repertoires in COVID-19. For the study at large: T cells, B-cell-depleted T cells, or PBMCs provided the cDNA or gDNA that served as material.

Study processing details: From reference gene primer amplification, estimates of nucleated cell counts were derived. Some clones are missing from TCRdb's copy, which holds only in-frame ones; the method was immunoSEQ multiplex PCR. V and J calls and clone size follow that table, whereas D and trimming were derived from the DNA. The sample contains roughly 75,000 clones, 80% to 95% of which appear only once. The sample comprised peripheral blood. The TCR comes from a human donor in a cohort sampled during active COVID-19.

The CDR3 loop is CASSYGGAGEQYF. DNA for the CDR3: TGTGCCAGCAGCTACGGGGGGGCCGGGGAGCAGTACTTC. The chain has TRBV11-2 and TRBJ2-7, with 8 bases matching TRBD2. The V gene's germline CDR1 is SGHAT and CDR2 FQNNGV. There are 13 residues in the CDR3. V lost 4 bases and J lost 7; bases outside the gene matches: 6. The variable domain in full, completed from reference TRBV11-2 and TRBJ2-7, reads EAGVAQSPRYKIIEKRQSVAFWCNPISGHATLYWYQQILGQGPKLLIQFQNNGVVDDSQLPKDRFSAERLKGVDSTLKIQPAKLEDSAVYLCASSYGGAGEQYFGPGTRLTVT.